What follows describes a single T cell receptor (beta chain). Its matching antigen is unknown. Multiplex PCR with 32 V and 13 J primers amplified TCR beta CDR3. Via MiXCR, TCRdb re-called the multiplex PCR reads, giving one row per CDR3 protein. Among approximately 6,000 distinct CDR3 sequences listed, 21% were seen once. Germline V lookup: CDR1 SEHNR, CDR2 FQNEAQ (reference sequence). V was cut by 4 bases and J by 1 base, with 13 bases left in between. The CDR3 length is 15 residues. These data originate in a study of immune heterogeneity within non-small cell lung tumors. Findings of the study overall: The repertoire of each individual patient held high-frequency T-cell receptor beta clonotypes that were largely distinct from those of other patients.

Genomic DNA extracted from bulk tumor tissue served as template. A total of about 550 ng was used per sample. Surgical sampling yielded several biopsies per primary tumor (spaced far apart). Curative surgery was undertaken by patients, who had untreated, newly diagnosed non-small cell lung cancer. Material: lung tumor tissue. This TCR came from an older woman with non-small cell lung cancer. The rearrangement uses TRBV7-9 and TRBJ1-1; perhaps TRBD1 as D (5 bases). CDR3 residues: CASSWGDRPNTEAFF. In DNA, the CDR3 is TGTGCCAGCAGCTGGGGGGACCGGCCGAACACTGAAGCTTTCTTT.